One and the same sample provided the 2 T cell receptor beta chains below, sequenced in a study of T cell changes during pregnancy in multiple sclerosis. Clones were read by immunoSEQ multiplex PCR, and TCRdb kept only the in-frame ones, dropping some. This sample has about 40,000 clones; about 91% occur once, and the top ten carry 7.8%. The specimen comprised CD8+ T cells from peripheral blood mononuclear cells, sampled before pregnancy. These receptors were taken from a female donor with multiple sclerosis, enrolled in a pregnancy study.

The chain has TRBV6-5 and TRBJ1-5; TRBD1 aligns across 7 bases. Trimming at V came to 6 bases and at J to 5 bases, leaving 10 bases not matched to a gene. The CDR3 has 15 residues. Germline lookup yields CDR1 MNHEY and CDR2 SVGAGI. The CDR3 region has the DNA TGTGCCAGCAGACCCTCGACAGGGACGTATCAGCCCCAGCATTTT. As protein: CASRPSTGTYQPQHF.

The chain joins TRBV25-1 to TRBJ2-5, with 8 bases matching TRBD2. V dropped 4 bases and J dropped 5; count of bases not matched to a gene: 18. Germline-derived CDR1 and CDR2 are MGHDK and SYGVNS. The CDR3 runs 18 residues. The CDR3 loop reads CASSGGRGAGEAWETQYF. As DNA, the CDR3 is TGTGCCAGCAGTGGTGGACGGGGAGCGGGAGAGGCCTGGGAGACCCAGTACTTC. Full variable domain (missing parts from reference TRBV25-1 and TRBJ2-5): EADIYQTPRYLVIGTGKKITLECSQTMGHDKMYWYQQDPGMELHLIHYSYGVNSTEKGDLSSESTVSRIRTEHFPLTLESARPSHTSQYLCASSGGRGAGEAWETQYFGPGTRLLVL.